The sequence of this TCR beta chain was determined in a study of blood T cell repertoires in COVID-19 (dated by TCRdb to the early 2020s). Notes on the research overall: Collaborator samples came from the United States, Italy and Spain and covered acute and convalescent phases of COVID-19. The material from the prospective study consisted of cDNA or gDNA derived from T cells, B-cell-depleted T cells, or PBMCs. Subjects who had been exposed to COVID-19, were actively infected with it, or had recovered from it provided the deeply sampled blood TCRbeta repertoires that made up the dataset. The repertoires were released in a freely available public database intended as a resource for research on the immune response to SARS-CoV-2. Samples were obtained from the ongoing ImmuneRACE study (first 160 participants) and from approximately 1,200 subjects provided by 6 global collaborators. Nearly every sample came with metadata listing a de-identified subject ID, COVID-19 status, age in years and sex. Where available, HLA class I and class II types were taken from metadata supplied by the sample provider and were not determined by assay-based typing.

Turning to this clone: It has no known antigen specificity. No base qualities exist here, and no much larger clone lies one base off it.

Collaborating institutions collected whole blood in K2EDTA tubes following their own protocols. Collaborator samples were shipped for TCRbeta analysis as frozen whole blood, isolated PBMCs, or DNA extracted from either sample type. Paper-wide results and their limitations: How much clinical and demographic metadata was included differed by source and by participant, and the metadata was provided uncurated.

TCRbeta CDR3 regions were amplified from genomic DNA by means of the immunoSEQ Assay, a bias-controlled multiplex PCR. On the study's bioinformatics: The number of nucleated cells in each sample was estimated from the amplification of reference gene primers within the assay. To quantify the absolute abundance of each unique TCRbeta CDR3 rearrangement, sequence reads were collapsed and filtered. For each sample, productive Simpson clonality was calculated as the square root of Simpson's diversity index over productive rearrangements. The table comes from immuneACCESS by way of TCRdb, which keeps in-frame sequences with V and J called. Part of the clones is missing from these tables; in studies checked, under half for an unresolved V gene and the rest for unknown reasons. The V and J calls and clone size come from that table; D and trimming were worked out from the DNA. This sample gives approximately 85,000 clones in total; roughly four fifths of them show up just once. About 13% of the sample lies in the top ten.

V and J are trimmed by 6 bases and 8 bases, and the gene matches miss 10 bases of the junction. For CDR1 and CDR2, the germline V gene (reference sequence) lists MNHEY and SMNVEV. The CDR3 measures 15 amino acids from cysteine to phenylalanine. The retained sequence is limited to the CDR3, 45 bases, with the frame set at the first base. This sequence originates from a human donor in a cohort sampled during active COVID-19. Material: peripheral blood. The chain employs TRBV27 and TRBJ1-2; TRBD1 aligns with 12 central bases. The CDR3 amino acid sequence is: CASSSGTGGDRGYTF. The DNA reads TGTGCCAGCAGCTCCGGGACAGGGGGCGATCGCGGCTACACCTTC.